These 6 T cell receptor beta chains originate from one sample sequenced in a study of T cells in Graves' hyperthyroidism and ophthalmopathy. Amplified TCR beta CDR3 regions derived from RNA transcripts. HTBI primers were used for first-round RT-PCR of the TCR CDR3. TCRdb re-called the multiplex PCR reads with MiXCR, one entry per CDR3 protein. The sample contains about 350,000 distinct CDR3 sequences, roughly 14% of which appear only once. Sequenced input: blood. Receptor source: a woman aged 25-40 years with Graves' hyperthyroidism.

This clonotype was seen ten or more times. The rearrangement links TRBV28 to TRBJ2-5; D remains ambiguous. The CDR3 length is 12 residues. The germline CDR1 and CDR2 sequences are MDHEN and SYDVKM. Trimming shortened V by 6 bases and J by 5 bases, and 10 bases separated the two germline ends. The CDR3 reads CASSTGPETQYF. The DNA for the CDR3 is TGTGCCAGCAGCACCGGGCCGGAGACCCAGTACTTC. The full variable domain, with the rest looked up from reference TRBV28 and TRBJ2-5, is DVKVTQSSRYLVKRTGEKVFLECVQDMDHENMFWYRQDPGLGLRLIYFSYDVKMKEKGDIPEGYSVSREKKERFSLILESASTNQTSMYLCASSTGPETQYFGPGTRLLVL.

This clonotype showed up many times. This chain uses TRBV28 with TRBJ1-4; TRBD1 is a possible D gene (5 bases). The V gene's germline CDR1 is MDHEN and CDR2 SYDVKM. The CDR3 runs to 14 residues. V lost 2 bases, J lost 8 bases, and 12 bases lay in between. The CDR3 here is CASSLTEGHEKLFF. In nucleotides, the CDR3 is TGTGCCAGCAGTTTAACCGAGGGGCACGAAAAACTGTTTTTT.

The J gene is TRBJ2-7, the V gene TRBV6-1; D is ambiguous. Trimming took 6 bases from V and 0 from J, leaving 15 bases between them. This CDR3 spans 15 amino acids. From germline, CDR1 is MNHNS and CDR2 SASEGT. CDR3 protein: CASSPRTMSSYEQYF. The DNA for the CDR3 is TGTGCCAGCAGCCCAAGGACCATGAGCTCCTACGAGCAGTACTTC.

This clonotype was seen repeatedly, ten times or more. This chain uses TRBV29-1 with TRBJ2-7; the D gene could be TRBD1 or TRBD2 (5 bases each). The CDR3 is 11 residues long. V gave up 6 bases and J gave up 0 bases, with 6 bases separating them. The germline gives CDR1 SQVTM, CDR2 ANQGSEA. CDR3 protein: CSVGDSYEQYF. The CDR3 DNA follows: TGCAGCGTGGGGGACTCCTACGAGCAGTACTTC.

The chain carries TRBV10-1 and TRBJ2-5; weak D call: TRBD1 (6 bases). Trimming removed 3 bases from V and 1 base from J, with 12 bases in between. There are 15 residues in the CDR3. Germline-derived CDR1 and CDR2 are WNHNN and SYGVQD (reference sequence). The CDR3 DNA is TGCGCCAGCAGTGACGGACTGGGGGCCCAAGAGACCCAGTACTTC. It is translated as CASSDGLGAQETQYF.

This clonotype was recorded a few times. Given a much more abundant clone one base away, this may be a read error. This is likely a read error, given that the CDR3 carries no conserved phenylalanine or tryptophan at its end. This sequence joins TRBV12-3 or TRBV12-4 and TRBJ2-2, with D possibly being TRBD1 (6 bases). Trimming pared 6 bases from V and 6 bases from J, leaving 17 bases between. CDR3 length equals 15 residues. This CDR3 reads CASSSYREVAGELFV. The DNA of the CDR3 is TGTGCCAGCAGCTCTTACAGGGAAGTCGCCGGGGAGCTGTTTGTT.